The clone carrying this T cell receptor (beta chain) is identified as medium-sized from frequency. Antigen specificity is unknown. Germline V gene lookup returns CDR1 KGHSH and CDR2 LQKENI. CDR3 length: 16 residues. The data derive from a study of monozygotic twins with inflammatory bowel disease. The study's findings and limits: Other individuals had fewer clonotypes in common with IBD patients than with healthy twins, especially with disease activity.

TCRdb reworked the 5' RACE reads into one entry per CDR3 protein, no DNA. The ten most abundant clones cover under 8.5% of a sample with 200,000 to 250,000 distinct CDR3 sequences. J is TRBJ2-1 and V is TRBV18. This clonotype originated in a human donor with ulcerative colitis or Crohn's disease, or a healthy co-twin of an affected twin (not recorded which). Sequencing input: blood. CDR3: CASSPEHQSSYNEQFF.